These 7 T cell receptor beta chains originate from one sample sequenced in a study of T-cell reconstitution after alpha-beta-depleted transplantation in children. TCRbeta library construction was performed incorporating unique molecular identifiers. A single record per CDR3 protein comes from TCRdb applying MiXCR to the PCR reads. The sample holds about 640,000 distinct CDR3 sequences, 16% seen once. The sample in question was PBMCs from the stem cell graft donor, obtained from the stem cell graft. The receptors were sampled from a human donor who donated a stem cell graft to a child with acute myeloid leukemia.

The chain recombines TRBV18 with TRBJ2-4, with 9 bases that match TRBD2. The CDR3 loop spans 20 amino acids. V trimming: 6 bases; J trimming: 1 base; junction bases outside the gene matches: 19. Germline V gives CDR1 KGHSH, CDR2 LQKENI. The DNA of the CDR3 is TGTGCCAGCTCTCCCCTAGCGGGGCATAGTGGAGACGGTGCCAAAAACATTCAGTACTTC. Translating gives CASSPLAGHSGDGAKNIQYF.

The chain has TRBV12-3 or TRBV12-4 and TRBJ2-2, with D possibly matching TRBD1 (5 bases). The germline V and J ends were trimmed by 0 bases and 2 bases, with 13 bases remaining between them. The CDR3 has 17 amino acids. DNA of the CDR3: TGTGCCAGCAGTTTAGCCCAGGGCAGGGCAAACACCGGGGAGCTGTTTTTT. This encodes CASSLAQGRANTGELFF.

This clonotype showed up just a few times. CDR3 nucleotide sequence: TGTGCCAGCAGCTTATATACCGGAGATACGCAGTATTTT. It is translated as CASSLYTGDTQYF. The gene calls are TRBV7-9 and TRBJ2-3; D not resolved. Germline lookup yields CDR1 SEHNR and CDR2 FQNEAQ (reference sequence). V was shortened by 2 bases and J by 5 bases, with 8 bases between the two germline ends. The CDR3 totals 13 residues.

This clonotype has ten or more counts. The gene calls are TRBV6-1 and TRBJ1-2, with D perhaps matching TRBD1 (6 bases). Germline CDR1 reads MNHNS; CDR2 reads SASEGT. The CDR3 totals 16 residues. V was trimmed by 6 bases and J by 6 bases, leaving 23 bases between them. CDR3 DNA: TGTGCCAGCAGCATACAACCGAATGGGGGCCCTAATGGCTACACCTTC. Translation gives CASSIQPNGGPNGYTF.

This clonotype was seen many times. The chain carries TRBV5-1 and TRBJ2-1; D remains ambiguous. The germline V and J ends were trimmed by 0 bases and 2 bases, with 9 bases remaining between them. CDR3 length: 15 residues. Looked up from germline, CDR1 is SGHRS and CDR2 is YFSETQ. The CDR3 sequence is CASSLAVLTYNEQFF. The CDR3 DNA is TGCGCCAGCAGCTTGGCGGTCCTCACCTACAATGAGCAGTTCTTC.

Many counts were recorded for this clonotype. J is TRBJ2-1 and V is TRBV6-5; TRBD1 aligns across 7 bases. CDR3 length: 16 amino acids. The germline gives CDR1 MNHEY, CDR2 SVGAGI. Trimming at V came to 2 bases and at J to 8 bases, leaving 12 bases not matched to a gene. CDR3 bases: TGTGCCAGCAGTTACGGCACAGGGGCAACGAGCGATGAGCAGTTCTTC. Translation: CASSYGTGATSDEQFF.

This clonotype has at least ten counts. The chain is built from TRBV5-5 and TRBJ2-1; D remains unclear. The CDR3 loop spans 13 amino acids. Germline-derived CDR1 and CDR2 are SGHKS and YYEKEE (reference sequence). With 0 bases removed from V and 7 bases from J, the gap between germline ends came to 8 bases. The CDR3 here is CASSLVTTNEQFF. CDR3 in DNA: TGTGCCAGCAGCTTGGTAACCACGAATGAGCAGTTCTTC.